Listed here are 10 T cell receptor beta chains from one sample, sequenced in a study of T cells in localized non-small cell lung cancer (dated by TCRdb to 2019 to 2021). Library prep was done by the immunoSEQ multiplex PCR assay. TCRdb took this table from immuneACCESS and kept in-frame rearrangements with V and J called. Such tables lack part of the clones; where checked against another copy, unresolved V genes explain under half of the gap, and the rest is unexplained. In this sample the table shows tens of thousands of clones, around 90% of which occur a single time. Of the sample, around 15% falls within the top ten clones. This material consisted of peripheral blood, taken before any cancer treatment. These receptors were obtained from a man aged 40 to 70 with stage I squamous cell lung carcinoma.

The CDR3 here is CASSQVRGFRPGYTF. The CDR3 coding sequence is TGTGCCAGCAGCCAAGTGCGGGGGTTTAGACCGGGCTACACCTTC. V and J are TRBV4-2 and TRBJ1-2, with a tentative D call TRBD1 (5 bases). Deletions cut 1 base from V and 8 bases from J, with 17 bases between. Germline V lookup: CDR1 LGHNA, CDR2 YNFKEQ. This CDR3 has 15 amino acids.

V and J are TRBV5-1 and TRBJ2-5; TRBD2 matches 7 bases. Germline trimming cut 4 bases from V and 3 bases from J; bases unmatched to any gene: 6. The CDR3 is 14 amino acids. The germline V gene has CDR1 SGHRS and CDR2 YFSETQ. The CDR3 protein is CASSATSDKETQYF. As DNA, the CDR3 is TGCGCCAGCAGCGCTACTAGCGACAAAGAGACCCAGTACTTC.

J is TRBJ2-3 and V is TRBV11-3; 8 bases map to TRBD1. Germline loops: CDR1 SGHNT, CDR2 YENEEA. V shed 5 bases and J 4 bases; nucleotides not matched to a gene: 8. The CDR3 extends over 15 amino acids. CDR3 amino acids: CASSIRGQGPDTQYF. The DNA for the CDR3 is TGTGCCAGCAGCATTCGAGGACAGGGCCCAGATACGCAGTATTTT.

This clone was detected only a few times. The rearrangement joins TRBV6-6 to TRBJ1-2, with a possible D match to TRBD1 (6 bases). The germline V gene has CDR1 MNHNY and CDR2 SVGAGI (reference sequence). V dropped 2 bases and J dropped 8 bases, with 18 bases sitting between them. The CDR3 runs 15 residues. CDR3 nucleotides: TGTGCCAGCAGTTACGCGGGTCCGGGACACCTAGGCTACACCTTC. It yields the protein CASSYAGPGHLGYTF.

This rearrangement joins TRBV7-3 to TRBJ2-5; D is undetermined. Trimming took off 8 bases at V and 2 bases at J, with 12 bases between the two ends. The germline V gene encodes CDR1 SGHTA and CDR2 FQGTGA. This CDR3 has 13 amino acids. CDR3 sequence: CASAPRQQETQYF. Here the CDR3 DNA reads TGTGCCAGCGCTCCCCGCCAACAAGAGACCCAGTACTTC. Using reference TRBV7-3 and TRBJ2-5 for the parts outside the CDR3, the full variable domain is GAGVSQTPSNKVTEKGKYVELRCDPISGHTALYWYRQSLGQGPEFLIYFQGTGAADDSGLPNDRFFAVRPEGSVSTLKIQRTERGDSAVYLCASAPRQQETQYFGPGTRLLVL.

The chain has TRBV7-2 and TRBJ1-5; 8 bases align to TRBD1. The V and J ends lost 4 bases and 5 bases, in that order; junction bases with no gene match: 7. Germline V lookup: CDR1 SGHTA, CDR2 FQGNSA. The CDR3 contains 15 residues. CDR3 residues: CASSSQQGEDQPQHF. The CDR3 coding sequence is TGTGCCAGCAGCTCGCAACAGGGGGAGGATCAGCCCCAGCATTTT.

The rearrangement uses TRBV9 and TRBJ2-7; 8 bases fit TRBD1. The germline CDR1 and CDR2 sequences are SGDLS and YYNGEE. The junction had 10 bases not matched to a gene; V was cut back by 5 bases and J by 6 bases. CDR3 length equals 14 residues. Written as DNA, the CDR3 is TGTGCCAGCAGTTCTCTGGGACAGGTGGGCGAGCAGTACTTC. It is translated as CASSSLGQVGEQYF.

This rearrangement joins TRBV7-8 to TRBJ1-6; D unresolved. The germline V gene has CDR1 SGHVS and CDR2 FQNEAQ. Trimming stripped 0 bases from V and 7 bases from J, with 1 base between. This CDR3 is built from 12 residues. The CDR3 is CASSLANSPLHF. The CDR3 DNA follows: TGTGCCAGCAGCTTAGCCAATTCACCCCTCCACTTT.

V gene TRBV5-1 combines with J gene TRBJ1-2, with a possible D match to TRBD1 (6 bases). V shed 0 bases and J shed 4 bases, with 13 bases lying between them. CDR1 is SGHRS and CDR2 is YFSETQ in the germline V gene. The CDR3 extends over 15 amino acids. The CDR3 loop reads CASSLAGGQGYGYTF. In nucleotides, the CDR3 is TGCGCCAGCAGCTTGGCCGGGGGGCAGGGCTATGGCTACACCTTC.

This chain joins TRBV7-9 and TRBJ1-5; possible D gene TRBD1, 5 bases. CDR1 is SEHNR and CDR2 is FQNEAQ in the germline V gene (reference sequence). The CDR3 covers 16 residues. V dropped 4 bases and J dropped 9 bases, with 22 bases sitting between them. The CDR3 sequence is CASSSTGGAAGLPQHF. CDR3 nucleotide sequence: TGTGCCAGCAGCTCAACCGGTGGGGCTGCAGGGTTGCCCCAGCATTTT.